This entry lists 14 T cell receptor beta chains sequenced from one sample in a study of technical replicates of blood from several donors listed by TCRdb under 2017. Libraries were built with the immunoSEQ multiplex PCR assay. Imported from immuneACCESS, the table was reduced by TCRdb to in-frame sequences with V and J called. These copies leave out some clones; in studies compared against another copy, an unresolved V gene accounts for under half, and the cause of the remainder is not known. The sample table lists tens of thousands of clones, roughly 89% of them with a count of one. The ten most abundant clones make up 0.4% to 0.5% of the sample. Sequenced sample: T cells isolated from PBMCs. Receptors were obtained from a human donor in good health.

The rearrangement links TRBV9 to TRBJ2-7, with 9 bases lining up with TRBD1. The CDR3 is 17 residues long. Germline CDR1 reads SGDLS; CDR2 reads YYNGEE. Losses at the gene ends were 5 bases for V and 9 bases for J; bases not matched to a gene: 21. CDR3 DNA sequence: TGTGCCAGCAGATACCAAATAACCCCGGGACAGGGAGGTGTGCAGTACTTC. Translation gives CASRYQITPGQGGVQYF.

The rearrangement uses TRBV15 and TRBJ2-5; 9 bases align to TRBD2. V lost 3 bases, J lost 4 bases, and 12 bases stayed unmatched. The CDR3 has 17 amino acids. The germline gives CDR1 LNHNV, CDR2 YYDKDF (reference sequence). CDR3 bases: TGTGCCACCAGCAGGACTGACATAGCGGGAGAGGGAGAGACCCAGTACTTC. Protein: CATSRTDIAGEGETQYF.

V and J are TRBV2 and TRBJ1-2, with 7 bases lining up with TRBD1. CDR3 length: 14 amino acids. From germline, CDR1 is SNHLY and CDR2 FYNNEI. V gave up 0 bases and J gave up 8 bases; unmatched junction bases: 6. The CDR3 coding sequence is TGTGCCAGCAGTGAAGCGCCCACAGGGGAGGGCTACACCTTC. Its translation is CASSEAPTGEGYTF.

This rearrangement joins TRBV5-4 to TRBJ2-2, with D maybe TRBD2 (6 bases). CDR1 SGHNT and CDR2 YYREEE come from the germline V gene (reference sequence). V was shortened by 4 bases and J by 0 bases, with 13 bases between the two germline ends. The CDR3 is made up of 16 amino acids. The chain's CDR3 is CASSRYSGSNTGELFF. In nucleotides, the CDR3 is TGTGCCAGCAGCCGATACAGCGGGTCGAACACCGGGGAGCTGTTTTTT. The entire variable domain, with the rest obtained from reference TRBV5-4 and TRBJ2-2, is as follows: ETGVTQSPTHLIKTRGQQVTLRCSSQSGHNTVSWYQQALGQGPQFIFQYYREEENGRGNFPPRFSGLQFPNYSSELNVNALELDDSALYLCASSRYSGSNTGELFFGEGSRLTVL.

The DNA for the CDR3 is TGCAGCGTTTCCTTAGCGGGAGGGGTAGAGACCCAGTACTTC. Residues: CSVSLAGGVETQYF. This chain connects TRBV29-1 to TRBJ2-5; 11 bases fit TRBD2. V lost 5 bases, J lost 4 bases, and 6 bases stayed unmatched. The CDR3 totals 14 residues. Germline CDR1 SQVTM, CDR2 ANQGSEA.

V usage is TRBV11-1 and J usage is TRBJ2-1, with TRBD2 matching 11 bases. After removal of 5 bases from V and 0 bases from J, the junction contained 6 bases not matched to a gene. The CDR3 consists of 17 residues. Germline V gene lookup returns CDR1 SGHAT and CDR2 FQDESV (reference sequence). The CDR3, as DNA: TGTGCCAGCAGCCGATTGCTAGCGGGAGGCTCCTACAATGAGCAGTTCTTC. Protein sequence: CASSRLLAGGSYNEQFF.

Concerning this clone itself: The sample carries other DNA sequences with the same CDR3. The rearrangement uses TRBV6-4 and TRBJ2-1; D is perhaps TRBD2 (6 bases). Per the germline V gene, CDR1 is MRHNA and CDR2 is SNTAGT. V lost 0 bases, J lost 0 bases, and 6 bases lay in between. This CDR3 has 15 amino acids. CDR3 residues: CASSDSSGSYNEQFF. CDR3 bases: TGTGCCAGCAGTGACTCTAGCGGCTCCTACAATGAGCAGTTCTTC.

The chain links TRBV2 to TRBJ2-7; 9 bases are shared with TRBD2. The trim removed 7 bases at V and 3 bases at J, leaving 7 bases unmatched. This CDR3 comprises 14 residues. Germline CDR1 SNHLY, CDR2 FYNNEI. DNA of the CDR3: TGTGCCAGCAACATCCTAGCGGGGTACTACGAGCAGTACTTC. It codes for CASNILAGYYEQYF. The full variable domain, completed using reference TRBV2 and TRBJ2-7, is EPEVTQTPSHQVTQMGQEVILRCVPISNHLYFYWYRQILGQKVEFLVSFYNNEISEKSEIFDDQFSVERPDGSNFTLKIRSTKLEDSAMYFCASNILAGYYEQYFGPGTRLTVT.

This clone was seen once. This rearrangement joins TRBV5-1 to TRBJ2-5; 13 bases agree with TRBD2. Trimming at V came to 4 bases and at J to 5 bases, leaving 11 bases not matched to a gene. This CDR3 has 17 amino acids. Looked up from germline, CDR1 is SGHRS and CDR2 is YFSETQ. CDR3 sequence reads: CASSLRLAGGRPETQYF. Written as DNA, the CDR3 is TGCGCCAGCAGCCTGAGACTAGCGGGAGGTAGGCCTGAGACCCAGTACTTC.

V is TRBV15 and J is TRBJ2-5; D gene ambiguous. This CDR3 is 13 amino acids long. V lost 1 base, J lost 5 bases, and 8 bases lay in between. CDR1 LNHNV and CDR2 YYDKDF come from the germline V gene (reference sequence). Here the CDR3 DNA reads TGTGCCACCAGCAGAGTTTACCGGGAGACCCAGTACTTC. Its protein product is CATSRVYRETQYF.

The chain employs TRBV29-1 and TRBJ2-1, with 12 bases lining up with TRBD2. Looked up from germline, CDR1 is SQVTM and CDR2 is ANQGSEA. This CDR3 is 15 amino acids long. Trimming cost V 3 bases and J 4 bases; bases outside gene matches: 4. The CDR3: CSVDGLAGNYNEQFF. CDR3 DNA sequence: TGCAGCGTTGATGGACTAGCGGGAAATTACAATGAGCAGTTCTTC.

The chain links TRBV18 to TRBJ2-5, with D possibly TRBD1 on 6 matching bases. Looked up from germline, CDR1 is KGHSH and CDR2 is LQKENI. This CDR3 has 17 amino acids. The V end was cut by 3 bases, the J end by 2 bases, with 19 bases between. The CDR3 DNA sequence: TGTGCCAGCTCACCCGAAGACAGGACCCACCTACAAGAGACCCAGTACTTC. It encodes CASSPEDRTHLQETQYF.

The chain carries TRBV4-3 and TRBJ2-1; 10 bases align to TRBD2. Germline CDR1 reads LGHNA; CDR2 reads YSLEER. The junction had 7 bases not matched to a gene; V was cut back by 0 bases and J by 8 bases. This CDR3 is built from 16 residues. The CDR3 coding sequence is TGCGCCAGCAGCCAAGAGGGGCTAGCGGGAGTCTATGAGCAGTTCTTC. Residues: CASSQEGLAGVYEQFF.

The V gene is TRBV9, the J gene TRBJ1-3, with 8 bases fitting TRBD1. The CDR3 is 17 residues long. The V gene end was trimmed by 3 bases and the J gene end by 0 bases; junction bases not matched to a gene: 8. Per germline, CDR1 SGDLS and CDR2 YYNGEE. The CDR3 DNA is TGTGCCAGCAGCGAAAACAGGGGGTCGTCCTCTGGAAACACCATATATTTT. This sequence encodes CASSENRGSSSGNTIYF.